This T cell receptor (beta chain) was documented in a study of blood T cells in healthy people across ages. Overall study results and limits: Long-lived donors exceeded aged donors in naive CD4+ cells and diversity. One million T cells yielded diversity estimates that were considered underestimates. Observed TCR beta diversity per million T cells went down as age went up. This fall followed a roughly linear course with age.

This clonotype was counted only a few times. Its matching antigen is unknown. The use of a sample-barcoded 5' primer and a J-beta primer mix characterized a second PCR of roughly 6 to 11 cycles. In TCRdb, the 5' RACE reads were re-called with MiXCR into one record per CDR3 protein. The sample records fewer than 800,000 distinct CDR3 sequences, roughly 21% being singletons. The length of the CDR3 is 16 residues. V lost 1 base, J lost 5 bases, and 17 bases lay in between. Material for sequencing was blood. The receptor's source is a man aged 70 or older in good health. The J gene is TRBJ2-5, the V gene TRBV12-3 or TRBV12-4, with a tentative D call TRBD1 (6 bases). The CDR3 nucleotides read TGTGCCAGCAGTTTAGGGGGGCAGACCTTAGGGGAGACCCAGTACTTC. Its protein is CASSLGGQTLGETQYF.